Shown below are 12 T cell receptor beta chains from a single sample sequenced in a study of blood T cell repertoires in COVID-19. Using immunoSEQ multiplex PCR, the repertoire was profiled, and TCRdb retains in-frame clones only, with some absent. The data show under 250,000 clones, with around 82% seen just once and roughly 13% held by the top ten. Sequenced: peripheral blood. The source of these receptors is a human donor in a cohort sampled during active COVID-19.

This clone was detected once. The CDR3 bases are TGTGCCAGCAGTACCCCGAGGGTCATGAACACTGAAGCTTTCTTT. It specifies CASSTPRVMNTEAFF. The chain couples TRBV6-5 to TRBJ1-1, with no clear D. Germline loops: CDR1 MNHEY, CDR2 SVGAGI. V gave up 5 bases and J gave up 0 bases, with 13 bases separating them. CDR3 length: 15 amino acids.

There are a few counts of this clone. The rearrangement uses TRBV11-3 and TRBJ2-3; the match to TRBD2 covers 12 bases. The J segment lost 3 bases and the V segment lost 3 bases, leaving 4 bases of the junction unmatched. CDR1 is SGHNT, CDR2 YENEEA, per germline. There are 16 residues in the CDR3. The CDR3 nucleotides read TGTGCCAGCAGCTTGACTAGCGGGAGTCAAACAGATACGCAGTATTTT. It codes for CASSLTSGSQTDTQYF.

This clone came up a few times. This chain joins TRBV27 and TRBJ2-7; tentative D call: TRBD2 (6 bases). The CDR3 covers 14 residues. Germline CDR1 MNHEY, CDR2 SMNVEV (reference sequence). V lost 3 bases to trimming and J lost 5 bases, with 14 bases between them. In DNA, the CDR3 is TGTGCCAGCAGTTTTTCACCGACTAGAGACGAGCAGTACTTC. It encodes CASSFSPTRDEQYF.

This clone was counted once. The chain carries TRBV27 and TRBJ1-5; no clear D gene. Looked up from germline, CDR1 is MNHEY and CDR2 is SMNVEV (reference sequence). Deletions cut 4 bases from V and 7 bases from J, with 17 bases between. The CDR3 contains 15 residues. The CDR3: CASSSYRTEIQPQHF. The DNA of the CDR3 is TGTGCCAGCAGTTCCTACCGAACAGAAATCCAGCCCCAGCATTTT.

This chain connects TRBV5-6 to TRBJ1-1; D gene uncertain. Between the trimmed V and J ends, which lost 5 bases and 5 bases, there was a span of 16 bases. In germline, CDR1 is SGHDT, CDR2 YYEEEE. This CDR3 is 14 amino acids long. The CDR3 loop is CASRESWGGTEAFF. CDR3 bases: TGTGCCAGCAGGGAGTCCTGGGGAGGAACTGAAGCTTTCTTT.

V usage is TRBV2 and J usage is TRBJ1-5; 10 nucleotides line up with TRBD1. The CDR3 spans 14 residues. From germline, CDR1 is SNHLY and CDR2 FYNNEI. V dropped 6 bases and J dropped 7; count of bases not matched to a gene: 6. The CDR3 sequence: CASRVGDRGQPQHF. CDR3 in DNA: TGTGCCAGCAGAGTAGGGGACAGGGGCCAGCCCCAGCATTTT.

Only a few counts were recorded for this clone. V usage is TRBV5-1 and J usage is TRBJ2-3; weak D call: TRBD1 (6 bases). V was pared by 0 bases and J by 5 bases, with 16 bases between. Germline CDR1 SGHRS, CDR2 YFSETQ. The CDR3 consists of 16 residues. The CDR3 loop reads CASSLVGLGAVDTQYF. The CDR3 coding sequence is TGCGCCAGCAGCTTGGTGGGGCTGGGGGCGGTAGATACGCAGTATTTT.

The chain joins TRBV18 to TRBJ2-1, with TRBD1 identical over 11 bases. CDR1 KGHSH and CDR2 LQKENI come from the germline V gene. The J segment lost 7 bases and the V segment lost 2 bases, leaving 10 bases of the junction unmatched. The CDR3 consists of 17 residues. In DNA, the CDR3 is TGTGCCAGCTCACCAGGATTAGGACAGGGGGCGCCGAATGAGCAGTTCTTC. This codes for CASSPGLGQGAPNEQFF.

As DNA, the CDR3 is TGCGCCAGCAGCCAACAGGGTGGCTCCTACGAGCAGTACTTC. Translating gives CASSQQGGSYEQYF. The chain combines TRBV4-3 with TRBJ2-7, with D tentatively TRBD1 (5 bases). V was pared by 2 bases and J by 0 bases, with 8 bases between. Per germline, CDR1 LGHNA and CDR2 YSLEER. The CDR3 runs 14 residues.

J is TRBJ1-4 and V is TRBV7-6; possible D gene TRBD1, 6 bases. The CDR3 runs 15 residues. V was trimmed by 6 bases and J by 7 bases, leaving 18 bases between them. Germline V lookup: CDR1 SGHVS, CDR2 FNYEAQ. DNA of the CDR3: TGTGCCAGCAGACCAAAGGGACAAACCGGTGAAAAACTGTTTTTT. Translated: CASRPKGQTGEKLFF.

The gene calls are TRBV5-1 and TRBJ2-3, with D possibly being TRBD1 (6 bases). Germline-derived CDR1 and CDR2 are SGHRS and YFSETQ. The CDR3 has 15 residues. Trimming cost V 4 bases and J 3 bases, with 15 bases left between them. The CDR3 loop reads CASSITVQGTDTQYF. The CDR3 region has the DNA TGCGCCAGCAGCATAACCGTACAGGGAACAGATACGCAGTATTTT.

This chain uses TRBV10-3 with TRBJ2-7; TRBD2 matches 7 bases. Trimming took 10 bases from V and 7 from J; bases not matched to a gene: 16. Germline V gives CDR1 ENHRY, CDR2 SYGVKD. This CDR3 is 14 amino acids long. The chain's CDR3 is CANSRGGSFWEQYF. Here the CDR3 DNA reads TGTGCCAACTCTCGCGGGGGAAGTTTTTGGGAGCAGTACTTC.